This T cell receptor beta chain was profiled in a study of blood T cell repertoires in COVID-19. As for the study in general: T cells, B-cell-depleted T cells, or PBMCs supplied cDNA or gDNA.

Per the original methods: From reference gene primer amplification, estimates of nucleated cell counts were derived. Method: immunoSEQ multiplex PCR; TCRdb's copy keeps in-frame clones and lacks some. The V and J calls and clone size are taken from that table; D and trimming were inferred from the DNA. The sample consists of roughly 180,000 clones, roughly 86% of them appearing once. Ages ranged from about 18 to 89 years, with residence in around 24 US areas. Germline CDR1 and CDR2: MGHRA and YSYEKL. After removal of 3 bases from V and 3 bases from J, the junction contained 2 bases not matched to a gene. The length of the CDR3 is 15 residues. This clone was seen once.

The sequence came from a woman aged 25 to 39 who had recovered from COVID-19. The sequencing sample was made of PBMCs or T cells enriched from blood (not recorded which). This chain joins TRBV4-1 and TRBJ2-7; 13 bases fit TRBD2. The CDR3 loop is CASSQGTSGNYEQYF. The CDR3 region has the DNA TGCGCCAGCAGCCAGGGGACTAGCGGGAACTACGAGCAGTACTTC.